These T cell receptor beta chains were read from a single sample in a study of shared clonotypes between healthy human individuals. Sequencing was performed with immunoSEQ multiplex PCR; in TCRdb, only in-frame clones are kept and a portion is missing. The table has 900,000 to 1,200,000 clones, 75% to 80% seen once. Sequencing was done on a sample of memory CD4+ T cells from PBMCs. The receptors were gathered from a man between 18 and 35 years old in good health. Some clones in this sample may be carry-over from other donors' samples. Both conserved end residues are part of each CDR3. D genes are given only for firm matches.

TRBJ2-3	TRBV5-4	TRBD2	CASRRAGGPDTQYF
TRBJ2-1	TRBV6-5	TRBD2	CASSYGGRAAEQFF
TRBJ1-2	TRBV5-1	NA	CASSLDPQSDMDGYTF
TRBJ2-1	TRBV5-4	NA	CASSLKRDSSYNEQFF
TRBJ1-2	TRBV28	NA	CASSPSYGATGPINGYTF
TRBJ2-3	TRBV19	NA	CASSTQTRGTQYF
TRBJ1-1	TRBV5-1	TRBD1	CASSLGLQGGKTEAFF
TRBJ1-4	TRBV6-5	NA	CASRIDRTLEKLFF
TRBJ1-1	TRBV2	TRBD1	CASTNRQGVGAFF
TRBJ1-3	TRBV11-2	NA	CASSPGTSGNTIYF
TRBJ1-1	TRBV30	NA	CASQRGDTEAFF
TRBJ1-5	TRBV18	NA	CASSAYSNQPQHF
TRBJ1-2	TRBV2	NA	CASRAGEYGYTF
TRBJ2-5	TRBV28	TRBD2	CASSASGMTLETQYF
TRBJ2-1	TRBV6-5	TRBD2	CASRPLAALRDGQFF